The following is a T cell receptor beta chain sequence with its context. Its antigen is unidentified. These data are taken from a study of vaccination effects on CD4 cells after COVID-19. The CDR3 spans 17 residues. Germline CDR1 KGHDR, CDR2 SFDVKD. After removal of 3 bases from V and 10 bases from J, the junction contained 10 bases not matched to a gene. Assay used: immunoSEQ multiplex PCR; TCRdb lists only in-frame clones, some missing. The data contain about 24,000 clones, about four fifths of them singletons. Before sequencing took place, the ViraFEST assay used viral peptide pools to expand antigen-specific CD4+ T cells. Once cultured for approximately ten days, the cells underwent separation to obtain CD4+ T cells. Two doses of BNT162b2 or mRNA-1273 vaccine were administered to participants. None of the vaccinated had previously contracted SARS-CoV-2, and their nucleocapsid antibodies tested negative. After under 2.5 million PBMC were placed in each well, they were cultured with about 10 IU/ml IL-2 and around 10 ug/ml peptides.

Study results and caveats: Marked contraction was observed in infection-induced and vaccine-induced clones late after vaccination. Healthy vaccinees' vaccine-induced clones included only 1 of 255 that recognized common cold coronaviruses.

The chain uses TRBV24-1 and TRBJ2-1, with 14 bases identical to TRBD2. Specimen: CD4+ T cells from PBMCs cultured with SARS-CoV-2 spike peptides, collected after COVID-19 vaccination. This TCR derives from a human donor who received a COVID-19 vaccine. Some clones in this sample may be carry-over from other donors' samples. CDR3 amino acids: CATSDPTSGGARGEQFF. In DNA, the CDR3 is TGTGCCACCAGTGATCCGACTAGCGGGGGGGCACGAGGCGAGCAGTTCTTC.